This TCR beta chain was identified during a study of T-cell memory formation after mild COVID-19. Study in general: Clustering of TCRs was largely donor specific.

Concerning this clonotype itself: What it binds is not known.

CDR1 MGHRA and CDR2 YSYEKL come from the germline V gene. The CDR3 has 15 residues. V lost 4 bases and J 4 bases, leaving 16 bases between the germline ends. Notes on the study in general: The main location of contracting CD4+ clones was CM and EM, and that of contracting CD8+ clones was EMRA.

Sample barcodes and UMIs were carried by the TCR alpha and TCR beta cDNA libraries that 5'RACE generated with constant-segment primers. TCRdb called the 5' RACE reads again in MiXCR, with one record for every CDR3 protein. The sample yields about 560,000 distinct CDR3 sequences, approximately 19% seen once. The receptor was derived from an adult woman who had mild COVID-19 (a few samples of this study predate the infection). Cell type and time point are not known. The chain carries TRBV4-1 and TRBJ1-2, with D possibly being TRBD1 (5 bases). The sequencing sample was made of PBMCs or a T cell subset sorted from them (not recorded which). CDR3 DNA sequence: TGCGCCAGCAGCCTGGACGTGGCCGGGGGCTATGGCTACACCTTC. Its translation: CASSLDVAGGYGYTF.